Each of the 17 T cell receptor beta chains below was sequenced from the same sample in a study of blood T cells in healthy people across ages (dated by TCRdb to the mid-2010s). The protocol used for the library was 5' RACE. These reads were obtained on an Illumina HiSeq 2500. A second PCR of roughly 7 to 12 cycles was performed with a sample-barcoded 5' primer and a J-beta primer mix. TCRdb reprocessed the public reads (quality trimming at Q25 with fastp, clone calling with MiXCR) and kept in-frame beta chains. For every CDR3 protein sequence, its rows merge into one entry that carries the most common genes and DNA. The sample has some 800,000 distinct CDR3 sequences on record, 20% to 25% of them singletons. 3% to 4.5% of the sample lies in the top ten. These data are also associated with another study on T cells of mothers and their children.

Sequenced input: blood. Receptor source: a boy younger than 18 in good health.

This clonotype was seen more than once but under ten times. In DNA, the CDR3 is TGCGCCAGCAGCTTGATCGGGACAGCCGAGGTATCCGAGCAGTACTTC. Its protein product is CASSLIGTAEVSEQYF. The genes are TRBV5-1 and TRBJ2-5; 7 nucleotides agree with TRBD1. The J call is doubtful: the DNA matches TRBJ2-7 better. Germline CDR1 reads SGHRS; CDR2 reads YFSETQ. CDR3 length equals 16 residues.

At least ten counts were recorded for this clonotype. The J gene is TRBJ2-7, the V gene TRBV12-3 or TRBV12-4; no clear D gene. This CDR3 has 15 amino acids. Trimming pared 3 bases from V and 3 bases from J, leaving 15 bases between. CDR3 amino acids: CASSLPLKGIYEQYF. The CDR3 DNA sequence: TGTGCCAGCAGTTTGCCGCTGAAGGGTATCTACGAGCAGTACTTC.

The chain has TRBV19 and TRBJ2-7, with 9 bases matching TRBD2. CDR3 length equals 14 residues. Germline V gives CDR1 LNHDA, CDR2 SQIVND (reference sequence). V lost 6 bases and J lost 2; bases outside the gene matches: 5. The CDR3 is CASRPAGGPYEQYF. CDR3 DNA sequence: TGTGCCAGTAGACCCGCGGGAGGGCCCTACGAGCAGTACTTC.

This clonotype has only a few counts. CDR3 DNA sequence: TGCAGCGTTGTGGGGAGTGGGACAGCAAACATGAACACTGAAGCTTTCTTT. This sequence encodes CSVVGSGTANMNTEAFF. V gene TRBV29-1 combines with J gene TRBJ1-1; 7 positions match TRBD1. The CDR3 sequence is 17 residues long. V gave up 4 bases and J gave up 0 bases; unmatched junction bases: 14. Germline V gene sequence: CDR1 SQVTM, CDR2 ANQGSEA.

This clonotype was detected only a few times. This chain uses TRBV21-1 with TRBJ2-5; the table's D gene call, TRBD2, was not cross checked with the DNA. TRBV21-1 is listed as a pseudogene. CDR3 length equals 13 residues. This chain's CDR3 is CASSRREQETQYF. The CDR3 coding sequence is TGTGCCAGCAGCAGGAGGGAGCAAGAGACCCAGTACTTC.

The gene calls are TRBV7-2 and TRBJ2-3; TRBD2 matches 10 bases. Germline V lookup: CDR1 SGHTA, CDR2 FQGNSA. The CDR3 sequence is 17 residues long. V lost 3 bases to trimming and J lost 4 bases; unmatched junction nucleotides: 10. The CDR3 bases are TGTGCCAGCAGCTTTAGTGGAGCGGGGGGGCCTGCAGATACGCAGTATTTT. It translates to CASSFSGAGGPADTQYF.

This clonotype was seen at least ten times. The chain couples TRBV20-1 to TRBJ2-3; no definite D call. The V and J ends lost 1 base and 2 bases respectively, with 13 bases between them. This CDR3 is 15 amino acids long. Germline-derived CDR1 and CDR2 are DFQATT and SNEGSKA (reference sequence). CDR3 sequence reads: CSARGLGAFTDTQYF. In nucleotides, the CDR3 is TGCAGTGCTAGAGGCTTAGGTGCATTCACAGATACGCAGTATTTT.

This clonotype was found many times. CDR3 sequence: CSASTGTDTQYF. In DNA, the CDR3 is TGCAGTGCTAGTACAGGGACAGATACGCAGTATTTT. V is TRBV20-1 and J is TRBJ2-3; D is possibly TRBD1 (6 bases). V shed 3 bases and J shed 3 bases, with 7 bases lying between them. The V gene's germline CDR1 is DFQATT and CDR2 SNEGSKA (reference sequence). The CDR3 is 12 amino acids.

This clonotype was detected only a few times. This chain links TRBV28 with TRBJ2-5, with D perhaps TRBD1 (6 bases). The CDR3 is 16 amino acids. The germline CDR1 and CDR2 sequences are MDHEN and SYDVKM. V shed 3 bases and J shed 4 bases, with 18 bases lying between them. CDR3 amino acids: CASSFPIGGSGETQYF. The CDR3 DNA follows: TGTGCCAGCAGTTTCCCAATTGGGGGCTCGGGAGAGACCCAGTACTTC. Using reference TRBV28 and TRBJ2-5 for the parts outside the CDR3, the full variable domain is DVKVTQSSRYLVKRTGEKVFLECVQDMDHENMFWYRQDPGLGLRLIYFSYDVKMKEKGDIPEGYSVSREKKERFSLILESASTNQTSMYLCASSFPIGGSGETQYFGPGTRLLVL.

This clonotype was seen more than once but under ten times. The chain employs TRBV29-1 and TRBJ2-5, with a tentative D call TRBD2 (5 bases). CDR1 SQVTM and CDR2 ANQGSEA come from the germline V gene. Trimming took 4 bases from V and 5 from J, leaving 14 bases between them. The CDR3 spans 13 residues. CDR3 coding DNA: TGCAGCGTTGGGCAGGACTTTAGGGAGACCCAGTACTTC. Amino acids: CSVGQDFRETQYF.

For this clonotype: One end of the junction fails to match germline, which may point to a read error. Here the CDR3 reads CASSLSGTSGDSRFF. DNA for the CDR3: TGTGCCAGCAGCTTAAGTGGGACTAGCGGGGATTCGCGGTTCTTC. The V gene is TRBV7-3, the J gene TRBJ2-5, with TRBD2 identical over 13 bases. The CDR3 loop spans 15 amino acids. Per germline, CDR1 SGHTA and CDR2 FQGTGA. The full variable domain, with the rest looked up from reference TRBV7-3 and TRBJ2-5, is GAGVSQTPSNKVTEKGKYVELRCDPISGHTALYWYRQSLGQGPEFLIYFQGTGAADDSGLPNDRFFAVRPEGSVSTLKIQRTERGDSAVYLCASSLSGTSGDSRFFGPGTRLLVL.

The table lists this clonotype with a few counts. CDR3 region: CSAADGQENRPFGQETQYF. The CDR3 DNA reads as TGCAGTGCTGCGGACGGACAGGAAAATCGCCCGTTCGGGCAAGAGACCCAGTACTTC. The V call is TRBV20-1, the J call TRBJ2-5, with 7 bases that match TRBD1. Germline assignment: CDR1 DFQATT and CDR2 SNEGSKA (reference sequence). The CDR3 spans 19 residues. After removal of 5 bases from V and 2 bases from J, the junction contained 23 bases not matched to a gene.

This CDR3 reads CSVAPSADQPQHF. CDR3 in DNA: TGCAGCGTTGCCCCCTCGGCGGATCAGCCCCAGCATTTT. This chain uses TRBV29-1 with TRBJ1-5; D is ambiguous. The CDR3 is 13 residues long. Germline CDR1 SQVTM, CDR2 ANQGSEA. Trimming removed 4 bases at V and 5 bases at J, with 12 bases between.

Only a few counts were recorded for this clonotype. This chain links TRBV25-1 with TRBJ2-2; D is possibly TRBD1 or TRBD2 (5 bases each). In germline, CDR1 is MGHDK, CDR2 SYGVNS. This CDR3 is 15 amino acids long. Trimming removed 1 base at V and 3 bases at J, with 9 bases between. The CDR3 bases are TGTGCCAGCAGTGAATTAATGGGGGACACCGGGGAGCTGTTTTTT. Its protein product is CASSELMGDTGELFF.

This clonotype has only a few counts. The rearrangement links TRBV7-3 to TRBJ2-1; TRBD1 matches 8 bases. Germline assignment: CDR1 SGHTA and CDR2 FQGTGA. V dropped 1 base and J dropped 7; count of bases not matched to a gene: 15. The CDR3 loop spans 18 amino acids. Here the CDR3 DNA reads TGTGCCAGCAGCTTAATGCCAAAAGCGACAGGGGCGGATAATGAGCAGTTCTTC. Protein: CASSLMPKATGADNEQFF.

The chain employs TRBV5-5 and TRBJ2-5, with D perhaps matching TRBD1 (5 bases). The germline V and J ends were trimmed by 1 base and 4 bases, with 11 bases remaining between them. The germline gives CDR1 SGHKS, CDR2 YYEKEE (reference sequence). This CDR3 spans 14 amino acids. The CDR3 DNA is TGTGCCAGCAGCTTGTTGGGGCAGGTAGAGACCCAGTACTTC. This gives the protein CASSLLGQVETQYF.

This clonotype was seen at least ten times. The CDR3 is CASSLDGGETQYF. Written as DNA, the CDR3 is TGTGCCAGCAGCTTAGATGGCGGGGAGACCCAGTACTTC. This sequence joins TRBV7-8 and TRBJ2-5; tentative D call: TRBD2 (5 bases). Germline CDR1 and CDR2: SGHVS and FQNEAQ. With 1 base removed from V and 5 bases from J, the gap between germline ends came to 8 bases. CDR3 length: 13 residues. The full variable domain, rest sourced from reference TRBV7-8 and TRBJ2-5, is GAGVSQSPRYKVAKRGQDVALRCDPISGHVSLFWYQQALGQGPEFLTYFQNEAQLDKSGLPSDRFFAERPEGSVSTLKIQRTQQEDSAVYLCASSLDGGETQYFGPGTRLLVL.